These 28 T cell receptor beta chains share one sample of origin, sequenced in a study of regulatory T cells in long-lasting Graves disease. iRepertoire HTBI primers and Arm-PCR of CDR3 regions built TCR beta libraries. TCRdb re-analysed the multiplex PCR reads in MiXCR, keeping a single row per CDR3 protein. Of under 700,000 distinct CDR3 sequences listed, around 15% are singletons. As to time point: newly diagnosed GD, antithyroid drugs for less than 3 months. PBMC RNA served as the TCR library source. The same data also contributed to another study, on T cells in Graves' hyperthyroidism and ophthalmopathy.

Sample: peripheral blood mononuclear cells (PBMCs), taken at new diagnosis, from a patient treated with antithyroid drugs. These receptors all stem from a woman aged 40 to 65 with Graves disease.

Notes on this clonotype: Since a much larger clone is just one base distant, this may be a read error. The chain recombines TRBV5-1 with TRBJ1-2, with 7 bases aligning to TRBD1. Germline loops: CDR1 SGHRS, CDR2 YFSETQ. This CDR3 contains 14 residues. CDR3: CASSLEDRNHGYTF. The CDR3, as DNA: TGTGCCAGCAGCTTGGAGGACAGGAACCATGGCTACACCTTC.

This clonotype came up many times. The J gene is TRBJ1-1, the V gene TRBV11-2; D gene uncertain. This CDR3 comprises 15 residues. Per the germline V gene, CDR1 is SGHAT and CDR2 is FQNNGV. Trimming removed 5 bases from V and 4 bases from J, with 17 bases in between. As DNA, the CDR3 is TGTGCCAGCAGCCGTACGAGGGTTAGTCGCACTGAAGCTTTCTTT. Amino acids: CASSRTRVSRTEAFF.

In regard to this clonotype: One base away lies a much larger clone, so this may be a sequencing read error. This chain joins TRBV28 and TRBJ2-5; D is perhaps TRBD2 (5 bases). V was cut by 5 bases and J by 1 base, with 11 bases left in between. CDR1 is MDHEN, CDR2 SYDVKM, per germline. The CDR3 length is 14 residues. As DNA, the CDR3 is TGTGCCAGCAGTGACCGACGGGGCCAAGAGACCCAGTACTTC. Protein: CASSDRRGQETQYF. Full variable domain (missing parts from reference TRBV28 and TRBJ2-5): DVKVTQSSRYLVKRTGEKVFLECVQDMDHENMFWYRQDPGLGLRLIYFSYDVKMKEKGDIPEGYSVSREKKERFSLILESASTNQTSMYLCASSDRRGQETQYFGPGTRLLVL.

This clonotype was detected many times. This chain's CDR3 is CATSRLTGSTDTQYF. The CDR3 coding sequence is TGTGCCACCAGCAGATTGACAGGTAGCACAGATACGCAGTATTTT. The chain employs TRBV15 and TRBJ2-3, with D possibly matching TRBD1 (6 bases). Trimming removed 2 bases at V and 0 bases at J, with 9 bases between. Germline V gene data show CDR1 as LNHNV and CDR2 as YYDKDF (reference sequence). This CDR3 has 15 amino acids. Full variable domain (remainder filled in from reference TRBV15 and TRBJ2-3): DAMVIQNPRYQVTQFGKPVTLSCSQTLNHNVMYWYQQKSSQAPKLLFHYYDKDFNNEADTPDNFQSRRPNTSFCFLDIRSPGLGDTAMYLCATSRLTGSTDTQYFGPGTRLTVL.

Comment on this clonotype: A single base separates this from a much larger clone, so it may be a read error. The chain has TRBV12-3 or TRBV12-4 and TRBJ1-2; 12 nucleotides align to TRBD1. CDR3 length equals 16 residues. CDR3 sequence: CASSKGQGAFDYDYTF. CDR3 coding DNA: TGTGCCAGCAGTAAGGGACAGGGGGCATTTGACTATGACTACACCTTC.

The chain uses TRBV19 and TRBJ2-2; no reliable D call. CDR3 size: 13 residues. Germline lookup yields CDR1 LNHDA and CDR2 SQIVND (reference sequence). The V end was cut by 7 bases, the J end by 3 bases, with 9 bases between. The CDR3, as DNA: TGTGCCAGTACCAATCAGTACACCGGGGAGCTGTTTTTT. Protein: CASTNQYTGELFF.

In its sample, this clonotype was seen a few times. This may arise from a read error, as a much more abundant clone is one base away. The chain is built from TRBV7-2 and TRBJ1-1; D is uncertain. Between the trimmed V and J ends, which lost 6 bases and 4 bases, there was a span of 21 bases. CDR3 length equals 16 residues. Germline V CDR1 and CDR2: SGHTA, FQGNSA. The CDR3 protein is CASSTSSNRLSTEAFF. Here the CDR3 DNA reads TGTGCCAGCAGTACCTCCAGTAACCGTTTGAGCACTGAAGCTTTCTTT.

The chain joins TRBV7-3 to TRBJ1-5; a weak D match, TRBD1 (6 bases). This CDR3 has 14 amino acids. V lost 2 bases and J lost 9, with 14 bases in between. Germline-derived CDR1 and CDR2 are SGHTA and FQGTGA. CDR3 in DNA: TGTGCCAGCAGCTTAGGCGGAGGGGGGTCGCCCCAGCATTTT. Its protein is CASSLGGGGSPQHF. Complete variable domain (other parts from reference TRBV7-3 and TRBJ1-5): GAGVSQTPSNKVTEKGKYVELRCDPISGHTALYWYRQSLGQGPEFLIYFQGTGAADDSGLPNDRFFAVRPEGSVSTLKIQRTERGDSAVYLCASSLGGGGSPQHFGDGTRLSIL.

There are a few counts of this clonotype. The chain has TRBV30 and TRBJ2-7; D not certain. From germline, CDR1 is GTSNPN and CDR2 SVGIG (reference sequence). The CDR3 has 12 residues. V was clipped by 5 bases and J by 3 bases, with 11 bases between them. CDR3 DNA sequence: TGTGCCTGGGGCCGGGTTAACTACGAGCAGTACTTC. This encodes CAWGRVNYEQYF.

At least ten counts were recorded for this clonotype. V usage is TRBV20-1 and J usage is TRBJ2-1; 9 nucleotides match TRBD2. Losses at the gene ends were 2 bases for V and 4 bases for J; bases not matched to a gene: 6. Germline V gene lookup returns CDR1 DFQATT and CDR2 SNEGSKA (reference sequence). CDR3 size: 15 residues. The CDR3 loop reads CSARQSGGRYNEQFF. The CDR3 DNA reads as TGCAGTGCTAGACAAAGCGGGGGGCGTTACAATGAGCAGTTCTTC.

Details on this clonotype: The conserved closing phenylalanine or tryptophan is absent in this CDR3, likely reflecting a read error. The V call is TRBV2, the J call TRBJ1-2; D gene uncertain. The CDR3 contains 11 residues. CDR1 SNHLY and CDR2 FYNNEI come from the germline V gene. The CDR3 loop is CASCEAVGYTS. CDR3 bases: TGTGCCAGCTGTGAGGCCGTCGGCTACACCTCC.

This clonotype was counted at least ten times. The CDR3 reads CACQTGFNEQFF. The DNA for the CDR3 is TGTGCCTGCCAGACAGGGTTCAATGAGCAGTTCTTC. This chain links TRBV30 with TRBJ2-1; TRBD1 agrees at 7 bases. The germline CDR1 and CDR2 sequences are GTSNPN and SVGIG (reference sequence). The CDR3 runs to 12 residues. Germline trimming cut 6 bases from V and 6 bases from J; bases unmatched to any gene: 5.

This clonotype was observed at least ten times. V gene TRBV11-2 combines with J gene TRBJ1-1; 9 positions match TRBD1. This CDR3 has 14 amino acids. The germline CDR1 and CDR2 sequences are SGHAT and FQNNGV. The V gene end was trimmed by 6 bases and the J gene end by 5 bases; junction bases not matched to a gene: 7. CDR3 nucleotide sequence: TGTGCCAGCAGTACCGGGACAGGGATTACTGAAGCTTTCTTT. Translating gives CASSTGTGITEAFF.

This clonotype has just a few counts. The gene calls are TRBV18 and TRBJ2-7, with 9 positions matching TRBD2. Germline CDR1 and CDR2: KGHSH and LQKENI. J was trimmed by 6 bases and V by 3 bases; bases with no gene match: 12. The CDR3 sequence is 16 residues long. CDR3 sequence reads: CASSPRVRTSDAEQYF. The CDR3 region has the DNA TGTGCCAGCTCACCCCGGGTGAGGACTAGCGACGCCGAGCAGTACTTC.

In this sample, this clonotype turned up a few times. The V gene is TRBV12-3 or TRBV12-4, the J gene TRBJ2-3; TRBD2 agrees at 12 bases. V shed 5 bases, J shed 3 bases, and the junction held 6 bases outside the gene matches. This CDR3 comprises 16 residues. CDR3 sequence (DNA): TGTGCCAGCAGTAAGACTAGCGGGGGAAGGACAGATACGCAGTATTTT. It specifies CASSKTSGGRTDTQYF.

Many counts were recorded for this clonotype. The V and J genes are TRBV20-1 and TRBJ2-7, with D possibly TRBD2 on 6 matching bases. The CDR3 consists of 14 residues. Trimming shortened V by 3 bases and J by 0 bases, and 12 bases separated the two germline ends. Germline CDR1 DFQATT, CDR2 SNEGSKA (reference sequence). As DNA, the CDR3 is TGCAGTGCTAGGGTTGGCGGGAACTCCTACGAGCAGTACTTC. It encodes CSARVGGNSYEQYF.

This clonotype was counted only a few times. The genes are TRBV18 and TRBJ2-7; D remains unclear. The CDR3 has 14 amino acids. Trimming removed 2 bases at V and 0 bases at J, with 8 bases between. The germline V gene encodes CDR1 KGHSH and CDR2 LQKENI. DNA of the CDR3: TGTGCCAGCTCACCATCGAGGAACTCCTACGAGCAGTACTTC. Translating it yields CASSPSRNSYEQYF.

This clonotype was counted between two and nine times. The chain employs TRBV19 and TRBJ2-1; the match to TRBD2 covers 11 bases. This CDR3 comprises 14 residues. Germline-derived CDR1 and CDR2 are LNHDA and SQIVND (reference sequence). J gave up 8 bases and V 7 bases, and 7 bases lay outside the gene matches. The CDR3 reads CASKLSGGAHEQFF. CDR3 coding DNA: TGTGCCAGTAAGCTTAGCGGGGGGGCTCATGAGCAGTTCTTC. The full variable domain, in which reference TRBV19 and TRBJ2-1 provide the parts outside the CDR3, is DGGITQSPKYLFRKEGQNVTLSCEQNLNHDAMYWYRQDPGQGLRLIYYSQIVNDFQKGDIAEGYSVSREKKESFPLTVTSAQKNPTAFYLCASKLSGGAHEQFFGPGTRLTVL.

This clonotype has a count of ten or more. This chain connects TRBV2 to TRBJ1-5, with 8 bases fitting TRBD1. CDR1 and CDR2 (germline): SNHLY, FYNNEI. The CDR3 has 14 residues. Trimming cost V 7 bases and J 6 bases; bases outside gene matches: 8. CDR3 region: CASKGQGIFQPQHF. Written as DNA, the CDR3 is TGTGCCAGCAAAGGACAGGGAATTTTTCAGCCCCAGCATTTT.

This clonotype was seen repeatedly, ten times or more. The V call is TRBV6-1, the J call TRBJ2-2; D unresolved. Germline V gene data show CDR1 as MNHNS and CDR2 as SASEGT. The V gene lost 10 bases and the J gene lost 4 bases, with 16 bases spanning the gap. This CDR3 spans 14 amino acids. The CDR3 spells CATKAVTLTGELFF. The CDR3, as DNA: TGTGCCACGAAAGCAGTGACACTCACCGGGGAGCTGTTTTTT.

This clonotype was observed many times. This chain joins TRBV11-3 and TRBJ2-1; possibly TRBD2 for D (5 bases). In germline, CDR1 is SGHNT, CDR2 YENEEA. V was clipped by 1 base and J by 8 bases, with 24 bases between them. CDR3 length equals 18 residues. This chain's CDR3 is CASSLGVDGGGLGDEQFF. As DNA, the CDR3 is TGTGCCAGCAGCTTAGGAGTGGATGGAGGCGGACTCGGCGATGAGCAGTTCTTC. Full variable domain (outside the CDR3, taken from reference TRBV11-3 and TRBJ2-1): EAGVVQSPRYKIIEKKQPVAFWCNPISGHNTLYWYLQNLGQGPELLIRYENEEAVDDSQLPKDRFSAERLKGVDSTLKIQPAELGDSAVYLCASSLGVDGGGLGDEQFFGPGTRLTVL.

Notes on this clonotype: This may come from a read error, since a much larger clone is one base off. The V gene is TRBV13, the J gene TRBJ2-2, with D possibly matching TRBD2 (6 bases). Germline V CDR1 and CDR2: PRHDT, FYEKMQ (reference sequence). The CDR3 totals 15 residues. The CDR3 loop reads CASSAEEGQPGEPFF. The DNA of the CDR3 is TGTGCCAGCAGCGCTGAGGAGGGGCAGCCCGGGGAGCCGTTTTTT.

In this sample, this clonotype turned up many times. One end of the junction is discordant with germline, which a read error may explain. CDR3: CASSLGNQPQHF. The CDR3 DNA sequence: TGTGCCAGCAGCTTAGGCAATCAGCCCCAGCATTTT. This rearrangement joins TRBV12-3 or TRBV12-4 to TRBJ1-5; D gene unclear. This CDR3 contains 12 residues.

This clonotype was picked up many times. This chain links TRBV6-1 with TRBJ2-1, with D maybe TRBD1 (7 bases). Germline V lookup: CDR1 MNHNS, CDR2 SASEGT. The V gene lost 6 bases and the J gene lost 10 bases, with 19 bases spanning the gap. There are 14 residues in the CDR3. This CDR3 reads CASSHRGLTGEQFF. The CDR3 nucleotides read TGTGCCAGCAGCCACAGGGGACTTACAGGCGAGCAGTTCTTC.

This clonotype has a count of ten or more. The genes are TRBV3-1 and TRBJ1-6; D remains ambiguous. V was shortened by 2 bases and J by 7 bases, with 12 bases between the two germline ends. The CDR3 runs 15 residues. Germline V gene data show CDR1 as LGHDT and CDR2 as YNNKEL (reference sequence). The CDR3 nucleotides are TGTGCCAGCAGCCAACGGGAGCTGGGGAATTCACCCCTCCACTTT. Protein: CASSQRELGNSPLHF.

This clonotype was counted between two and nine times. The chain combines TRBV7-8 with TRBJ2-5; D possibly uses TRBD1 or TRBD2 (5 bases each). V was clipped by 7 bases and J by 5 bases, with 8 bases between them. The CDR3 is 11 residues long. Germline assignment: CDR1 SGHVS and CDR2 FQNEAQ. The CDR3 sequence: CASMGVETQYF. CDR3 in DNA: TGTGCCAGCATGGGGGTGGAGACCCAGTACTTC.

This clonotype was seen repeatedly, ten times or more. The gene calls are TRBV6-1 and TRBJ2-1; 10 bases align to TRBD1. Trimming removed 4 bases from V and 9 bases from J; junction bases left unmatched: 3. CDR3 length: 13 residues. CDR1 is MNHNS and CDR2 is SASEGT in the germline V gene. The CDR3 DNA follows: TGTGCCAGCAGTGCGACAGGGGGCAGTGAGCAGTTCTTC. Its translation is CASSATGGSEQFF.

Only one count was recorded for this clonotype. Being one base from a much bigger clone, this may be a read error. The rearrangement links TRBV28 to TRBJ2-7; D is possibly TRBD1 or TRBD2 (6 bases each). The germline V gene has CDR1 MDHEN and CDR2 SYDVKM. This CDR3 is 12 amino acids long. CDR3 in DNA: TGTACCAGCACAAGGGGGGCCTACGAGCAGTACTTC. Translating gives CTSTRGAYEQYF.